This is a list of T cell receptor beta chains from one sample in a study of shared clonotypes between healthy human individuals. TCRdb keeps only in-frame clones here, not all; method: immunoSEQ multiplex PCR. Among about 710,000 clones listed, 55% to 85% were seen once. The sample taken for sequencing was memory CD4+ T cells sorted from blood. These receptors were collected from a woman in her 30s in good health. CDR3s include the opening cysteine and the closing phenylalanine or tryptophan. D genes are given only for firm matches. Only part of the rows carry a size: once, few, many, or a class if the clone is expanded.

cdr3_aa cdr3_nt j_call clone_size d_call v_call
CASQPGQGALAGNTIYF TGTGCCAGTCAGCCGGGACAGGGGGCTCTGGCGGGAAACACCATATATTTT TRBJ1-3 NA TRBD1 TRBV19
CSASRGTEAFF TGCAGCGCATCACGAGGCACTGAAGCTTTCTTT TRBJ1-1 NA NA TRBV29-1
CASGGTGGPTGELFF TGCGCCAGCGGAGGGACAGGGGGCCCCACCGGGGAGCTGTTTTTT TRBJ2-2 NA TRBD1 TRBV5-1
CASSLQATNEKLFF TGTGCCAGCAGCTTACAGGCAACTAATGAAAAACTGTTTTTT TRBJ1-4 NA NA TRBV7-8
CASSAKTSSGANVLTF TGTGCCAGTAGTGCAAAAACGAGCTCTGGGGCCAACGTCCTGACTTTC TRBJ2-6 NA NA TRBV19
CASSESQGADGEKLFF TGTGCCAGCAGTGAAAGCCAGGGGGCTGACGGAGAAAAACTGTTTTTT TRBJ1-4 few TRBD1 TRBV25-1
CASRGLAGGRSYNEQFF TGTGCCAGCAGGGGACTAGCGGGAGGCCGCTCCTACAATGAGCAGTTCTTC TRBJ2-1 NA TRBD2 TRBV27
CASAIAGNQPQHF TGTGCCAGCGCTATCGCGGGGAATCAGCCCCAGCATTTT TRBJ1-5 many NA TRBV6-6
CASSPGRGTSGRNEQFF TGTGCCAGTAGTCCCGGGCGAGGGACTAGCGGGAGAAATGAGCAGTTCTTC TRBJ2-1 many TRBD2 TRBV19
CAIRDRVFLANEQFF TGTGCCATTCGAGACAGGGTCTTTCTTGCCAATGAGCAGTTCTTC TRBJ2-1 NA TRBD1 TRBV6-1
CASSFWGGEDTEAFF TGTGCCAGCAGTTTTTGGGGAGGGGAGGACACTGAAGCTTTCTTT TRBJ1-1 few NA TRBV27
CATMDARLGTGMTQYF TGTGCCACAATGGATGCTCGGCTGGGGACTGGCATGACCCAGTACTTC TRBJ2-5 NA NA TRBV19
CASRQGPSDSNYGYTF TGCGCCAGCAGGCAGGGACCTTCTGACTCCAACTATGGCTACACCTTC TRBJ1-2 NA NA TRBV5-1
CASSVDRLVETQYF TGTGCCAGCAGCGTGGATCGACTAGTGGAGACCCAGTACTTC TRBJ2-5 NA NA TRBV9
CASSLREDEQFF TGTGCCAGCAGCTTACGGGAGGATGAGCAGTTCTTC TRBJ2-1 NA TRBD2 TRBV7-9
CASSLQGAYEQYF TGTGCCAGCAGTCTCCAGGGGGCCTACGAGCAGTACTTC TRBJ2-7 NA TRBD1 TRBV6-6
CASSYPSRAGPSSYEQYF TGTGCCAGCAGTTACCCCTCCCGGGCGGGCCCGAGCTCCTACGAGCAGTACTTC TRBJ2-7 NA NA TRBV27
CASSLAIGDGANVLTF TGCGCCAGCAGCTTGGCCATTGGGGACGGGGCCAACGTCCTGACTTTC TRBJ2-6 NA NA TRBV5-1
CASTQEAGGHDNEQFF TGTGCCAGCACCCAGGAAGCGGGAGGCCATGACAATGAGCAGTTCTTC TRBJ2-1 NA TRBD2 TRBV2
CASSALTATSSYEQYF TGTGCCAGCAGTGCTTTGACAGCCACGAGCTCCTACGAGCAGTACTTC TRBJ2-7 NA NA TRBV2
CASSFWGDIKGYEQYF TGTGCCAGCAGCTTTTGGGGGGACATCAAGGGTTACGAGCAGTACTTC TRBJ2-7 few NA TRBV7-9
CASSLTGGQPQHF TGTGCCAGCAGCTTGACAGGCGGTCAGCCCCAGCATTTT TRBJ1-5 NA NA TRBV5-8
CASSRDLSSYNEQFF TGCGCCAGCAGCAGGGACTTGAGCTCCTACAATGAGCAGTTCTTC TRBJ2-1 few NA TRBV5-1
CASSYYFGTPNTEAFF TGTGCCAGCAGTTACTATTTTGGGACACCAAACACTGAAGCTTTCTTT TRBJ1-1 NA NA TRBV6-5
CASSPPGTGEGTYEQYF TGTGCCAGCTCACCACCAGGGACGGGGGAAGGAACCTACGAGCAGTACTTC TRBJ2-7 NA NA TRBV18
CASSLPGVGNEQFF TGTGCCAGCAGCTTACCGGGAGTCGGCAATGAGCAGTTCTTC TRBJ2-1 NA NA TRBV7-3
CASSTAGEGLEQYF TGTGCCAGCAGCACTGCTGGGGAGGGCCTCGAGCAGTACTTC TRBJ2-7 once TRBD2 TRBV7-4
CASSPSGLSSYEQYF TGCGCCAGCAGCCCCAGCGGACTCTCCTCCTACGAGCAGTACTTC TRBJ2-7 NA NA TRBV4-1
CASSEASGRPDIQYF TGTGCCAGCAGTGAAGCTAGCGGGAGACCGGACATTCAGTACTTC TRBJ2-4 many TRBD2 TRBV25-1
CASRGAADEQFF TGCGCCAGCAGAGGGGCAGCCGATGAGCAGTTCTTC TRBJ2-1 NA NA TRBV5-1
CASSATPGRYGANVLTF TGTGCCAGCAGCGCCACCCCGGGGAGGTATGGGGCCAACGTCCTGACTTTC TRBJ2-6 few NA TRBV9
CASSPAAGVIEQYF TGTGCCAGTAGCCCCGCCGCGGGAGTAATTGAGCAGTACTTC TRBJ2-7 NA TRBD2 TRBV19
CATSRDGTGLNQPQHF TGTGCCACCAGCAGAGATGGGACAGGTTTAAATCAGCCCCAGCATTTT TRBJ1-5 NA TRBD1 TRBV15
CASSVSGGSGELFF TGTGCCAGCAGTGTGTCAGGGGGTTCCGGGGAGCTGTTTTTT TRBJ2-2 NA TRBD1 TRBV2
CARSRDSGGLYEQYF TGTGCCAGAAGCCGGGACTCGGGCGGTCTTTACGAGCAGTACTTC TRBJ2-7 NA NA TRBV5-3
CASSAGTGGGQPQHF TGCGCCAGCAGCGCCGGGACAGGGGGCGGTCAGCCCCAGCATTTT TRBJ1-5 once TRBD1 TRBV5-1
CASSFRSMDNTEAFF TGTGCCAGCAGCTTCCGATCCATGGACAACACTGAAGCTTTCTTT TRBJ1-1 NA NA TRBV7-8
CASSLRSYWETQYF TGCGCCAGCAGCTTGCGTTCGTATTGGGAGACCCAGTACTTC TRBJ2-5 NA NA TRBV5-1
CASSIGLAGGPYEQYF TGTGCCAGTAGTATTGGGCTAGCGGGAGGACCCTACGAGCAGTACTTC TRBJ2-7 NA TRBD2 TRBV19
CASSEDARGINYGYTF TGTGCCAGCAGTGAGGATGCCAGGGGAATAAACTATGGCTACACCTTC TRBJ1-2 few NA TRBV2
CASSFREAVGDTQYF TGTGCCAGCAGCTTCCGGGAGGCGGTCGGAGATACGCAGTATTTT TRBJ2-3 NA TRBD2 TRBV13
CASQTGAYEQYF TGTGCCAGCCAAACGGGGGCATACGAGCAGTACTTC TRBJ2-7 NA NA TRBV28
CASSPVTGEDEQYF TGTGCCAGCTCACCAGTTACAGGGGAGGACGAGCAGTACTTC TRBJ2-7 NA NA TRBV18
CASSLVTGWNQPQHF TGTGCCAGCAGCTTGGTTACAGGGTGGAATCAGCCCCAGCATTTT TRBJ1-5 NA NA TRBV5-5
CASSLGLWGGVTEAFF TGTGCCAGCAGCTTAGGGTTGTGGGGAGGTGTAACTGAAGCTTTCTTT TRBJ1-1 once NA TRBV7-9
CASSESRGGEQFF TGTGCCAGCAGTGAAAGTCGGGGTGGTGAGCAGTTCTTC TRBJ2-1 NA NA TRBV6-1
CASSGGDSNQPQHF TGTGCCAGCAGTGGGGGGGATAGCAATCAGCCCCAGCATTTT TRBJ1-5 NA NA TRBV2
CASSEAVRYEQYF TGTGCCAGTAGTGAAGCAGTGCGCTACGAGCAGTACTTC TRBJ2-7 NA NA TRBV19
CASLLTGNTEAFF TGTGCCAGCTTATTGACAGGGAACACTGAAGCTTTCTTT TRBJ1-1 few NA TRBV2